The present T cell receptor (beta chain) was sequenced within a study of cytomegalovirus exposure and HLA in healthy donors. Study-level results: With later analysis, a missense DCLRE1C variant became linked to TCR beta V- and J-gene trimming. The investigators catalogued 150 to 200 TCR beta chains as cytomegalovirus-associated.

Concerning this clone itself: Its antigen remains unidentified.

PCR involved 60 Vbeta and 13 Jbeta primers. Per the study methods: A later analysis tallied about 80 million unique TCR beta chains, around 12 million of them shared. Libraries were prepared by immunoSEQ multiplex PCR; TCRdb keeps only in-frame clonotypes and omits some of them. V and J calls and clone size are those listed in that table; D and trimming were worked out from the DNA. The sample has almost 70,000 clones, under 80% seen once; the top ten hold 14%. The CDR3 runs 14 residues. V was clipped by 6 bases and J by 5 bases; unmatched bases: 6. Germline V gene sequence: CDR1 ENHRY, CDR2 SYGVKD. Each donor's status was that of a healthy bone marrow donor.

The sequence came from a male donor in good health and CMV-seropositive. The chain couples TRBV10-3 to TRBJ2-2; 7 bases are shared with TRBD1. Sequencing was performed on PBMCs. The CDR3 is CAIRTGQETGELFF. CDR3 nucleotides: TGTGCCATCAGAACAGGACAGGAAACCGGGGAGCTGTTTTTT.